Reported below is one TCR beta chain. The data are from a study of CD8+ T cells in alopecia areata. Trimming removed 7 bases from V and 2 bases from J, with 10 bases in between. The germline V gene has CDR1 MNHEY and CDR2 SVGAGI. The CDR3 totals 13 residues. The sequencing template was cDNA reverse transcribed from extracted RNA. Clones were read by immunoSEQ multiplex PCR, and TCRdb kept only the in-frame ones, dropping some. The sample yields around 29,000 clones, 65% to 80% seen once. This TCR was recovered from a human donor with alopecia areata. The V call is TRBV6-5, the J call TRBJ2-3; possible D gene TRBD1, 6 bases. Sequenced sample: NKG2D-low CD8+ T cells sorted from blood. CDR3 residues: CASTRTATDTQYF. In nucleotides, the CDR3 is TGTGCCAGCACTAGGACAGCCACAGATACGCAGTATTTT.